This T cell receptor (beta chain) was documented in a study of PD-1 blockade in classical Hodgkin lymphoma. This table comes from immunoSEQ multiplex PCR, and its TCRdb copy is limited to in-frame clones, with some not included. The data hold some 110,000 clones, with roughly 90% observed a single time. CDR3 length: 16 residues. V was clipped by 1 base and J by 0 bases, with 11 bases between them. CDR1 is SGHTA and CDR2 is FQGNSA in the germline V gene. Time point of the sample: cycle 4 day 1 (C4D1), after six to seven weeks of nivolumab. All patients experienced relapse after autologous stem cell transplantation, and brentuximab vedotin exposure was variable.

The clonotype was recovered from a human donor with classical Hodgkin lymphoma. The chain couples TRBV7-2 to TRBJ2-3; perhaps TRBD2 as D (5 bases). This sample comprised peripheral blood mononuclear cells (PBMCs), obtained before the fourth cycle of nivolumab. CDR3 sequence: CASSLVPSGSTDTQYF. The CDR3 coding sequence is TGTGCCAGCAGCTTAGTGCCCAGCGGCAGCACAGATACGCAGTATTTT.